One sample yielded the 23 T cell receptor beta chains listed below, sequenced in a study of shared clonotypes between healthy human individuals. TCRdb's table, derived via immunoSEQ multiplex PCR, lists solely in-frame clones and lacks some. The repertoire holds under 550,000 clones, with 95% to 97% as singletons. The sequencing input was naive CD4+ T cells sorted from blood. The subset denotes: CD45RA+ positively selected. These receptors were taken from a woman aged 30 to 39 in good health.

This chain connects TRBV7-9 to TRBJ1-1, with 8 bases fitting TRBD1. Germline CDR1 and CDR2: SEHNR and FQNEAQ (reference sequence). V lost 5 bases, J lost 4 bases, and 6 bases stayed unmatched. This CDR3 contains 14 residues. CDR3 sequence reads: CASSVGQGSTEAFF. The CDR3 bases are TGTGCCAGCAGCGTCGGACAGGGCAGCACTGAAGCTTTCTTT. Based on the CDR3 plus reference TRBV7-9 and TRBJ1-1, the full variable domain is DTGVSQNPRHKITKRGQNVTFRCDPISEHNRLYWYRQTLGQGPEFLTYFQNEAQLEKSRLLSDRFSAERPKGSFSTLEIQRTEQGDSAMYLCASSVGQGSTEAFFGQGTRLTVV.

The chain is built from TRBV9 and TRBJ2-1, with 8 positions matching TRBD2. Per germline, CDR1 SGDLS and CDR2 YYNGEE. With 4 bases clipped from V and 6 bases from J, the junction kept 9 bases outside the gene matches. The CDR3 covers 15 residues. CDR3 region: CASSWTSTTSNEQFF. Written as DNA, the CDR3 is TGTGCCAGCAGCTGGACTAGCACTACCTCCAATGAGCAGTTCTTC.

The chain recombines TRBV10-3 with TRBJ1-1; TRBD1 matches 10 bases. The CDR3 is made up of 14 amino acids. The ends lost 3 bases at V and 6 bases at J; junction bases unmatched: 4. CDR1 and CDR2 from the germline V gene are ENHRY and SYGVKD. The CDR3 spells CAISDPDRGPEAFF. CDR3 bases: TGTGCCATCAGTGACCCCGACAGGGGGCCTGAAGCTTTCTTT.

The chain has TRBV18 and TRBJ1-2; TRBD1 matches at 8 bases. The CDR3 length is 14 residues. Trimming at V came to 3 bases and at J to 7 bases, leaving 7 bases not matched to a gene. The germline V gene has CDR1 KGHSH and CDR2 LQKENI. CDR3 sequence reads: CASSPAVRGPGYTF. The CDR3 DNA reads as TGTGCCAGCTCACCGGCGGTCAGGGGGCCTGGCTACACCTTC.

J is TRBJ2-7 and V is TRBV19; 8 nucleotides agree with TRBD1. There are 14 residues in the CDR3. Trimming at V came to 8 bases and at J to 0 bases, leaving 6 bases not matched to a gene. From germline, CDR1 is LNHDA and CDR2 SQIVND (reference sequence). The CDR3 DNA is TGTGCCAGTGCCGCGACAGGGGCCTCCTACGAGCAGTACTTC. It specifies CASAATGASYEQYF.

To note about this clone: Other DNA sequences in this specimen translate into the identical CDR3. The chain combines TRBV2 with TRBJ2-5; D call uncertain. Germline-derived CDR1 and CDR2 are SNHLY and FYNNEI. The V gene lost 4 bases and the J gene lost 4 bases, with 7 bases spanning the gap. This CDR3 is built from 12 residues. This CDR3 is CASSGQGETQYF. Written as DNA, the CDR3 is TGTGCCAGCAGTGGGCAAGGAGAGACCCAGTACTTC. Full variable domain (remainder filled in from reference TRBV2 and TRBJ2-5): EPEVTQTPSHQVTQMGQEVILRCVPISNHLYFYWYRQILGQKVEFLVSFYNNEISEKSEIFDDQFSVERPDGSNFTLKIRSTKLEDSAMYFCASSGQGETQYFGPGTRLLVL.

This clone appeared a single time. The rearrangement links TRBV9 to TRBJ2-3; 8 nucleotides agree with TRBD2. In germline, CDR1 is SGDLS, CDR2 YYNGEE. The CDR3 covers 17 residues. The ends lost 0 bases at V and 1 base at J; junction bases unmatched: 7. In nucleotides, the CDR3 is TGTGCCAGCAGCGTAGGTTGGAGCGGGAGAGGCACAGATACGCAGTATTTT. It encodes CASSVGWSGRGTDTQYF.

The rearrangement joins TRBV30 to TRBJ2-5; TRBD2 is a possible D gene (5 bases). V lost 7 bases to trimming and J lost 4 bases, with 13 bases between them. This CDR3 is built from 12 residues. Per the germline V gene, CDR1 is GTSNPN and CDR2 is SVGIG (reference sequence). CDR3 loop: CAYSGSGETQYF. The DNA for the CDR3 is TGTGCCTACTCAGGCAGCGGAGAGACCCAGTACTTC.

The gene calls are TRBV28 and TRBJ1-2, with D perhaps TRBD1 (5 bases). The germline CDR1 and CDR2 sequences are MDHEN and SYDVKM. The CDR3 runs to 12 residues. Deletions cut 8 bases from V and 7 bases from J, with 14 bases between. CDR3 loop: CASDSPPSGYTF. The CDR3 nucleotides are TGTGCCAGCGACAGCCCCCCCTCTGGCTACACCTTC.

The chain employs TRBV4-3 and TRBJ1-5; D uncertain. This CDR3 is 16 amino acids long. Deletions cut 1 base from V and 7 bases from J, with 17 bases between. CDR1 is LGHNA, CDR2 YSLEER, per germline. The CDR3 reads CASSQVWSRGIQPQHF. CDR3 in DNA: TGCGCCAGCAGCCAAGTTTGGTCGCGGGGAATACAGCCCCAGCATTTT.

The rearrangement joins TRBV7-2 to TRBJ1-5; a weak D match, TRBD1 (6 bases). In germline, CDR1 is SGHTA, CDR2 FQGNSA. There are 18 residues in the CDR3. The V gene lost 1 base and the J gene lost 0 bases, with 16 bases spanning the gap. CDR3 loop: CASSLGRGGLHSNQPQHF. The CDR3 region has the DNA TGTGCCAGCAGCTTAGGCAGGGGCGGCCTTCATAGCAATCAGCCCCAGCATTTT.

The chain has TRBV9 and TRBJ2-2, with 12 positions matching TRBD2. The ends lost 4 bases at V and 6 bases at J; junction bases unmatched: 7. The CDR3 has 16 amino acids. Germline CDR1 SGDLS, CDR2 YYNGEE. The CDR3 is CASSPRLAGDSGELFF. In DNA, the CDR3 is TGTGCCAGCAGCCCACGACTAGCGGGAGATTCCGGGGAGCTGTTTTTT.

The chain joins TRBV7-7 to TRBJ2-5, with 8 nucleotides matching TRBD1. This CDR3 is 15 amino acids long. The germline V gene has CDR1 SSHAT and CDR2 FNYEAQ (reference sequence). The trim removed 3 bases at V and 2 bases at J, leaving 5 bases unmatched. The CDR3, as DNA: TGTGCCAGCAGCTTTTTAGACAGGGGACAAGAGACCCAGTACTTC. This codes for CASSFLDRGQETQYF.

The genes are TRBV7-8 and TRBJ2-7, with 13 positions matching TRBD2. CDR1 is SGHVS and CDR2 is FQNEAQ in the germline V gene. The CDR3 covers 15 residues. With V trimmed by 5 bases and J by 6 bases, 7 bases remained unmatched. The chain's CDR3 is CASSTRTSGRVEQYF. The CDR3 DNA follows: TGTGCCAGCAGCACAAGGACTAGCGGGAGAGTCGAGCAGTACTTC.

The chain combines TRBV28 with TRBJ1-1; D gene unclear. Looked up from germline, CDR1 is MDHEN and CDR2 is SYDVKM. The ends were cut back, 8 bases at V and 6 bases at J, with 22 bases in the middle. The CDR3 length is 15 residues. In DNA form, the CDR3 reads TGTGCCAGCTCCTTCGGTCTAACACCGGGGTCTGAAGCTTTCTTT. Its translation: CASSFGLTPGSEAFF.

This rearrangement joins TRBV5-1 to TRBJ2-7; no clear D. V gave up 4 bases and J gave up 2 bases, with 10 bases separating them. CDR1 and CDR2 (germline): SGHRS, YFSETQ. The CDR3 is 13 residues long. In DNA form, the CDR3 reads TGCGCCAGCAGCCTGACCTTCACCTACGAGCAGTACTTC. This encodes CASSLTFTYEQYF.

The V and J genes are TRBV5-1 and TRBJ2-7; 7 bases agree with TRBD2. Germline V gives CDR1 SGHRS, CDR2 YFSETQ. The junction had 12 bases not matched to a gene; V was cut back by 1 base and J by 5 bases. This CDR3 has 16 amino acids. CDR3 loop: CASSLQAAGVSDEQYF. The CDR3 DNA reads TGCGCCAGCAGCTTGCAGGCTGCGGGAGTATCAGACGAGCAGTACTTC.

The chain couples TRBV29-1 to TRBJ1-3; D call uncertain. CDR1 and CDR2 (germline): SQVTM, ANQGSEA. The CDR3 sequence is 13 residues long. The V end was cut by 4 bases, the J end by 1 base, with 8 bases between. The CDR3: CSVGLGSGNTIYF. Written as DNA, the CDR3 is TGCAGCGTTGGTTTGGGATCTGGAAACACCATATATTTT. Full variable domain (missing parts from reference TRBV29-1 and TRBJ1-3): SAVISQKPSRDICQRGTSLTIQCQVDSQVTMMFWYRQQPGQSLTLIATANQGSEATYESGFVIDKFPISRPNLTFSTLTVSNMSPEDSSIYLCSVGLGSGNTIYFGEGSWLTVV.

This chain connects TRBV18 to TRBJ1-5; D is perhaps TRBD1 (5 bases). CDR1 and CDR2 (germline): KGHSH, LQKENI. There are 15 residues in the CDR3. The V end lost 2 bases, the J end lost 3 bases, and 11 bases lay between the germline ends. CDR3 residues: CASSPGASHNQPQHF. CDR3 in DNA: TGTGCCAGCTCACCAGGGGCCAGCCACAATCAGCCCCAGCATTTT.

This chain joins TRBV28 and TRBJ1-4; 11 bases line up with TRBD1. Germline CDR1 and CDR2: MDHEN and SYDVKM. With 6 bases clipped from V and 6 bases from J, the junction kept 6 bases outside the gene matches. The CDR3 has 15 residues. The CDR3 nucleotides read TGTGCCAGCAGAACCGCGGGACAGGGGGATGAAAAACTGTTTTTT. Protein: CASRTAGQGDEKLFF.

The rearrangement uses TRBV25-1 and TRBJ2-5; D gene unclear. Trimming removed 1 base at V and 0 bases at J, with 9 bases between. The CDR3 totals 15 residues. Germline V gene data show CDR1 as MGHDK and CDR2 as SYGVNS. The CDR3 here is CASSESRNYQETQYF. For the CDR3, the DNA is TGTGCCAGCAGTGAATCCAGGAACTACCAAGAGACCCAGTACTTC.

This chain uses TRBV6-5 with TRBJ2-7; 13 nucleotides line up with TRBD2. The CDR3 runs to 15 residues. CDR1 is MNHEY and CDR2 is SVGAGI in the germline V gene. Germline trimming cut 6 bases from V and 1 base from J; bases unmatched to any gene: 3. In DNA, the CDR3 is TGTGCCAGCAGATCGGGACTAGCGGGATCCTACGAGCAGTACTTC. Its protein is CASRSGLAGSYEQYF.

The chain has TRBV5-1 and TRBJ2-1, with TRBD2 identical over 10 bases. V shed 2 bases and J 2 bases; nucleotides not matched to a gene: 7. This CDR3 is 17 amino acids long. CDR1 is SGHRS and CDR2 is YFSETQ in the germline V gene. In DNA form, the CDR3 reads TGCGCCAGCAGCTTTTCTAGCGGGAGAGGGGCCTACAATGAGCAGTTCTTC. Its translation: CASSFSSGRGAYNEQFF.